This record covers a single TCR beta chain. The sample is drawn from a study of blood T cell repertoires in COVID-19. TCRdb keeps only in-frame clones here, not all; method: immunoSEQ multiplex PCR. The sample includes about 670,000 clones, about 87% of them seen just once. This CDR3 is 15 amino acids long. J gave up 4 bases and V 10 bases, and 14 bases lay outside the gene matches. The germline V gene has CDR1 LNHDA and CDR2 SQIVND (reference sequence). This TCR was recovered from a woman between 18 and 29 years old with acute or convalescent COVID-19. The sample consisted of peripheral blood. The chain recombines TRBV19 with TRBJ1-2; 8 nucleotides agree with TRBD1. The chain's CDR3 is CATSAPGGAAYGYTF. CDR3 nucleotides: TGTGCCACCTCGGCCCCAGGGGGCGCAGCCTATGGCTACACCTTC.